These 23 T cell receptor beta chains share one sample of origin, sequenced in a study of regulatory T cells in long-lasting Graves disease (dated by TCRdb to about 2021). Sample time point, as interpreted from the label and publication: persistent/refractory GD, antithyroid drugs over 5 years with positive TRAb. For both TCR sequencing and RNA sequencing, RNA was extracted from PBMCs using TRIzol. Library method: multiplex PCR. Sequencing was performed on an Illumina HiSeq 4000. TCR beta libraries were built with iRepertoire HTBI primers and Arm-PCR amplification of CDR3 regions. The public reads were reanalyzed by TCRdb: fastp trimming at Q25, MiXCR alignment, in-frame beta chains only. When rows share a CDR3 protein, they turn into one entry using the most common DNA and genes. In this sample the table shows 650,000 to 850,000 distinct CDR3 sequences, approximately 31% of which occur a single time. Together, the top ten hold 35% to 55% of the sample.

Sequenced here: peripheral blood mononuclear cells (PBMCs), sampled when the disease was refractory, from a patient treated with antithyroid drugs. The receptor source for this set is a female donor with Graves disease.

This clonotype occurred a few times. The chain recombines TRBV20-1 with TRBJ1-4, with TRBD1 as a possible D gene (5 bases). The germline V gene encodes CDR1 DFQATT and CDR2 SNEGSKA (reference sequence). Trimming removed 3 bases from V and 7 bases from J, with 15 bases in between. This CDR3 is built from 14 residues. Here the CDR3 reads CSAREAVRGEKLFF. The CDR3 DNA reads TGCAGTGCTAGGGAGGCAGTGAGGGGTGAAAAACTGTTTTTT.

This clonotype has just a few counts. The chain has TRBV27 and TRBJ2-1; D gene uncertain. CDR1 and CDR2 (germline): MNHEY, SMNVEV (reference sequence). This CDR3 region has 15 residues. V was clipped by 5 bases and J by 6 bases, with 17 bases between them. The CDR3 nucleotides are TGTGCCAGCAGTCCAATCTGGGATCGCAGCAATGAGCAGTTCTTC. Protein sequence: CASSPIWDRSNEQFF.

V is TRBV12-3 or TRBV12-4 and J is TRBJ2-7; D ambiguous. V dropped 6 bases and J dropped 6 bases, with 18 bases sitting between them. The CDR3 consists of 14 residues. The CDR3 DNA follows: TGTGCCAGCAGGAGGTCCCCCCCCCTCTCCGAGCAGTACTTC. Protein product: CASRRSPPLSEQYF.

The rearrangement uses TRBV3-1 and TRBJ1-4; 8 bases match TRBD1. The V segment lost 3 bases and the J segment 4 bases; nucleotides outside the gene matches: 10. The CDR3 totals 17 residues. Germline CDR1 is LGHDT and CDR2 is YNNKEL (reference sequence). CDR3 in amino acids: CASSHYPDRADNEKLFF. CDR3 DNA: TGTGCCAGCAGCCACTACCCGGACAGGGCTGATAATGAAAAACTGTTTTTT.

This clonotype was detected a few times. The J gene is TRBJ2-7, the V gene TRBV20-1, with TRBD2 matching over 8 bases. This CDR3 contains 15 residues. Germline values: CDR1 DFQATT, CDR2 SNEGSKA (reference sequence). After removal of 4 bases from V and 4 bases from J, the junction contained 12 bases not matched to a gene. For the CDR3, the DNA is TGCAGTGCTAACCCCTCGGGGTTAGCGGGATACGAGCAGTACTTC. Its protein is CSANPSGLAGYEQYF.

In its sample, this clonotype was seen a few times. CDR3 coding DNA: TGCAGTGCTAGGCACTCCTCCCAGGGGGAGACCCAGTACTTC. Translating it yields CSARHSSQGETQYF. The chain combines TRBV20-1 with TRBJ2-5; tentatively, D is TRBD1 (6 bases). Germline CDR1 reads DFQATT; CDR2 reads SNEGSKA (reference sequence). The CDR3 contains 14 residues. The V and J ends lost 3 bases and 5 bases respectively, with 16 bases between them.

This clonotype was observed many times. The chain is built from TRBV2 and TRBJ2-7; tentative D call: TRBD1 (6 bases). V was pared by 11 bases and J by 1 base, with 24 bases between. The CDR3 is 16 amino acids. Germline V gene sequence: CDR1 SNHLY, CDR2 FYNNEI. In nucleotides, the CDR3 is TGTGCCCTCCAGCCCCCACTTACAGGGCTTTCCTACGAGCAGTACTTC. It translates to CALQPPLTGLSYEQYF.

The chain is built from TRBV6-1 and TRBJ2-7; D remains ambiguous. The germline gives CDR1 MNHNS, CDR2 SASEGT. V was trimmed by 7 bases and J by 3 bases, leaving 13 bases between them. The CDR3 runs to 13 residues. DNA of the CDR3: TGTGCCAGCATCAGCATCACCGGCTACGAGCAGTACTTC. Translating it yields CASISITGYEQYF.

A few counts support this clonotype. J is TRBJ1-5 and V is TRBV20-1; TRBD1 might be the D (5 bases). There are 15 residues in the CDR3. Germline V CDR1 and CDR2: DFQATT, SNEGSKA (reference sequence). Trimming pared 1 base from V and 5 bases from J, leaving 15 bases between. The CDR3 DNA reads TGCAGTGCTAGAGGCGTGGCGGGGCGGGATCAGCCCCAGCATTTT. This translates into CSARGVAGRDQPQHF.

The J gene is TRBJ1-5, the V gene TRBV12-3 or TRBV12-4; D gene uncertain. V was cut by 2 bases and J by 0 bases, with 8 bases left in between. This CDR3 has 15 residues. The chain's CDR3 is CASSLRHNSNQPQHF. CDR3 bases: TGTGCCAGCAGTTTAAGACACAATAGCAATCAGCCCCAGCATTTT.

This clonotype was seen only a few times. CDR3 DNA: TGTGCCAGCAGTGTAGGAGCGAACATGAACACTGAAGCTTTCTTT. As protein: CASSVGANMNTEAFF. V is TRBV25-1 and J is TRBJ1-1; no definite D call. The ends were cut back, 4 bases at V and 0 bases at J, with 12 bases in the middle. CDR3 size: 15 residues. In germline, CDR1 is MGHDK, CDR2 SYGVNS.

This clonotype was seen ten or more times. V and J are TRBV11-2 and TRBJ2-7; 9 bases line up with TRBD2. The CDR3 runs to 15 residues. Unmatched junction bases numbered 6, after V lost 1 base and J lost 5 bases. The germline V gene has CDR1 SGHAT and CDR2 FQNNGV. The CDR3 spells CASSLAILAGNEQYF. The CDR3 bases are TGTGCCAGCAGCTTAGCCATCCTAGCGGGAAACGAGCAGTACTTC.

This clonotype was counted ten times or more. The chain couples TRBV6-1 to TRBJ1-5; 7 nucleotides align to TRBD1. This CDR3 comprises 13 residues. Germline V lookup: CDR1 MNHNS, CDR2 SASEGT. Trimming cost V 8 bases and J 5 bases; bases outside gene matches: 6. The CDR3 bases are TGTGCCAGCCAGGCAGGGGGTGATCAGCCCCAGCATTTT. Translation: CASQAGGDQPQHF.

This clonotype was counted a few times. The rearrangement uses TRBV11-2 and TRBJ2-7; the match to TRBD2 covers 8 bases. CDR3 size: 14 residues. Germline assignment: CDR1 SGHAT and CDR2 FQNNGV. The V and J ends lost 5 bases and 0 bases, in that order; junction bases with no gene match: 3. The CDR3 loop reads CASSHTSGSYEQYF. The CDR3 bases are TGTGCCAGCAGCCATACTAGCGGCTCCTACGAGCAGTACTTC.

This clonotype showed up many times. This rearrangement joins TRBV2 to TRBJ1-1, with D possibly matching TRBD1 (5 bases). The germline V gene has CDR1 SNHLY and CDR2 FYNNEI. The CDR3 has 13 residues. Trimming cost V 3 bases and J 1 base, with 6 bases left between them. The CDR3 DNA reads as TGTGCCAGCAGTGATGGGGGGAACACTGAAGCTTTCTTT. Its protein product is CASSDGGNTEAFF.

The V and J genes are TRBV10-2 and TRBJ1-1; 10 bases agree with TRBD1. The CDR3 is 16 amino acids. CDR1 WSHSY and CDR2 SAAADI come from the germline V gene. Losses at the gene ends were 6 bases for V and 5 bases for J; bases not matched to a gene: 12. The CDR3 DNA sequence: TGCGCCAGCAGCGACAGGGGGCTCAATGGGGTTACTGAAGCTTTCTTT. Its protein product is CASSDRGLNGVTEAFF.

The chain carries TRBV10-3 and TRBJ1-1; no firm D call. The CDR3 covers 14 residues. CDR1 is ENHRY, CDR2 SYGVKD, per germline. Trimming pared 5 bases from V and 1 base from J, leaving 11 bases between. The CDR3 region has the DNA TGTGCCATCAGTTCCCCCCAACCGAACACTGAAGCTTTCTTT. It specifies CAISSPQPNTEAFF.

This chain joins TRBV5-1 and TRBJ1-2; the D is unclear. V was trimmed by 0 bases and J by 0 bases, leaving 9 bases between them. This CDR3 contains 15 residues. Per the germline V gene, CDR1 is SGHRS and CDR2 is YFSETQ. CDR3 region: CASSLDDYSNYGYTF. The CDR3 DNA sequence: TGCGCCAGCAGCTTGGACGACTACTCTAACTATGGCTACACCTTC.

The chain carries TRBV10-2 and TRBJ1-1; 8 bases map to TRBD1. Germline loops: CDR1 WSHSY, CDR2 SAAADI. The CDR3 is 12 residues long. J gave up 6 bases and V 6 bases, and 3 bases lay outside the gene matches. The CDR3 reads CASRKQGAEAFF. As DNA, the CDR3 is TGCGCCAGCAGAAAACAGGGGGCTGAAGCTTTCTTT.

The rearrangement uses TRBV28 and TRBJ1-2, with 9 bases aligning to TRBD1. This CDR3 has 15 amino acids. Trimming removed 5 bases from V and 6 bases from J; junction bases left unmatched: 10. Germline V gives CDR1 MDHEN, CDR2 SYDVKM. Here the CDR3 reads CASSTGQGYEDGYTF. Written as DNA, the CDR3 is TGTGCCAGCAGTACCGGACAGGGGTATGAGGATGGCTACACCTTC.

This clonotype was detected many times. The chain uses TRBV28 and TRBJ1-2; 10 nucleotides line up with TRBD1. The CDR3 consists of 14 residues. The V gene end was trimmed by 9 bases and the J gene end by 6 bases; junction bases not matched to a gene: 10. Per the germline V gene, CDR1 is MDHEN and CDR2 is SYDVKM. For the CDR3, the DNA is TGTGCCAGTTTCGACAGGGGGCGCTTTAATGGCTACACCTTC. Its protein is CASFDRGRFNGYTF.

The chain has TRBV4-2 and TRBJ1-2; D is uncertain. The germline V gene has CDR1 LGHNA and CDR2 YNFKEQ. Trimming stripped 2 bases from V and 6 bases from J, with 16 bases between. The length of the CDR3 is 15 residues. The CDR3 sequence is CASSQIGVTLDGYTF. Written as DNA, the CDR3 is TGTGCCAGCAGCCAAATCGGTGTTACACTGGATGGCTACACCTTC.

This clonotype was seen only a few times. The chain has TRBV6-9 and TRBJ1-5; no definite D call. CDR1 is MNHGY, CDR2 SVAAGI, per germline. The CDR3 has 15 amino acids. V shed 2 bases and J shed 0 bases, with 8 bases lying between them. The CDR3: CASSYLGFSNQPQHF. The CDR3 nucleotides are TGTGCCAGCAGTTATCTGGGATTTAGCAATCAGCCCCAGCATTTT.